What follows are 2 T cell receptor beta chains derived from one specimen sequenced in a study of response to subunit inactivated influenza vaccine. TCRdb itself ran the RT-PCR reads through MiXCR, one entry per CDR3 protein. The repertoire has approximately 530,000 distinct CDR3 sequences, 10% to 15% of them found once; the top ten carry less than 15%. The specimen comprised PBMCs from blood, sampled roughly 45 days after vaccination. These receptor sequences come from a man in his fifties or sixties who received an inactivated influenza vaccine.

This clonotype was seen at least ten times. J is TRBJ2-1 and V is TRBV20-1, with 7 bases aligning to TRBD2. Germline assignment: CDR1 DFQATT and CDR2 SNEGSKA (reference sequence). The CDR3 runs 14 residues. CDR3 DNA sequence: TGCAGCGACGCCTCCGCGGGGGTATACAATGAGCAGTTCTTC. It specifies CSDASAGVYNEQFF.

The chain employs TRBV20-1 and TRBJ1-1; D remains unclear. The CDR3 runs 14 residues. V was pared by 3 bases and J by 0 bases, with 11 bases between. Per the germline V gene, CDR1 is DFQATT and CDR2 is SNEGSKA (reference sequence). The CDR3 protein is CSASQGPMNTEAFF. The CDR3 nucleotides read TGCAGTGCTAGTCAAGGGCCCATGAACACTGAAGCTTTCTTT.